Listed below are T cell receptor beta chains from one sample, sequenced in a study of blood T cell repertoires in COVID-19. Measured with immunoSEQ multiplex PCR; TCRdb has only the in-frame clones, and not every one. The profile covers some 320,000 clones, with under 95% appearing a single time and 2.6% taken by the ten largest. The sequencing sample was made of PBMCs or T cells enriched from blood (not recorded which). The receptors come from a man aged 60-69 years who had recovered from COVID-19. Each CDR3 is given with its conserved first and last residue. D genes are given only for firm matches. Rows may omit the clone size; those that give it use once, few, many or a size class.

J gene,D gene,V gene,clone size,CDR3 DNA,CDR3 protein
TRBJ2-5,TRBD2,TRBV6-5,once,TGTGCCAGCAGGAACCTAGCGGTCCAAGAGACCCAGTACTTC,CASRNLAVQETQYF
TRBJ2-3,.,TRBV24-1,.,TGTGCCACCAGTGATTCAGGGAAATTGTCAGATACGCAGTATTTT,CATSDSGKLSDTQYF
TRBJ2-7,TRBD2,TRBV3-1/TRBV3-2,.,TGTGCCAGCAGCCAGACAAGACTAGCGGGGTCAAACGAGCAGTACTTC,CASSQTRLAGSNEQYF
TRBJ2-1,.,TRBV24-1,once,TGTGCCACCGCCAAGGCAGGGGAATCCCACAATGAGCAGTTCTTC,CATAKAGESHNEQFF
TRBJ2-3,.,TRBV7-2,.,TGTGCCAGCAGCCGGGCCCCAGCGGCTAGCACAGATACGCAGTATTTT,CASSRAPAASTDTQYF
TRBJ1-1,.,TRBV11-3,.,TGTGCCAGCAGCTTCCAGGTTTTGGACACTGAAGCTTTCTTT,CASSFQVLDTEAFF
TRBJ1-5,.,TRBV9,.,TGTGCCAGCAGCGTAGGCGGCAAAGGCAATCAGCCCCAGCATTTT,CASSVGGKGNQPQHF
TRBJ2-1,TRBD2,TRBV30,once,TGTGCCTGGAGTGTCGGCGGGAGGACTAGCTCCTACAATGAGCAGTTCTTC,CAWSVGGRTSSYNEQFF
TRBJ2-3,TRBD2,TRBV12-5,.,TGTGCTAGTGGTCTAGCGGGAGTAGATACGCAGTATTTT,CASGLAGVDTQYF
TRBJ1-6,.,TRBV4-1,.,TGCGCCAGCAGCCAAGGGGTACTAAGTTCCTATAATTCACCCCTCCACTTT,CASSQGVLSSYNSPLHF
TRBJ2-1,.,TRBV7-3,.,TGTGCCAGCAGCTTAACATCGAGCGGTCAGCAGTTCTTC,CASSLTSSGQQFF
TRBJ1-1,.,TRBV5-4,once,TGTGCCAGCAGCCGGGGGGGGAACACTGAAGCTTTCTTT,CASSRGGNTEAFF
TRBJ1-2,.,TRBV19,.,TGTGCCAGTAGTATTCAGCTCACAGGGCAGCTTCGGGGCTACACCTTC,CASSIQLTGQLRGYTF
TRBJ1-1,.,TRBV4-3,.,TGCGCCAGCAGCCAAGATCATTTGAACACTGAAGCTTTCTTT,CASSQDHLNTEAFF
TRBJ2-5,.,TRBV10-1,.,TGCGCCAGCAGTTCGACCAGGGACTCGAGGCGAGAGACCCAGTACTTC,CASSSTRDSRRETQYF
TRBJ1-1,.,TRBV9,.,TGTGCCAGCAGCCCCGGGGGGCGGACTGAAGCTTTCTTT,CASSPGGRTEAFF
TRBJ1-1,.,TRBV24-1,.,TGTGCCACCAGGGGACACCCTTACACTGAAGCTTTCTTT,CATRGHPYTEAFF
TRBJ1-6,.,TRBV30,.,TGTGCCTGGACTAGATACGAGTCATATAATTCACCCCTCCACTTT,CAWTRYESYNSPLHF
TRBJ1-6,TRBD1,TRBV6-5,.,TGTGCCAGCAGAGCCCCGGACAGGGTGGGTTCACCCCTCCACTTT,CASRAPDRVGSPLHF
TRBJ1-1,.,TRBV7-9,.,TGTGCCAGCAGCGTAGGGCGGGCGGATGCTAAGGCTTTCTTT,CASSVGRADAKAFF
TRBJ2-1,.,TRBV30,.,TGTGCCTGGAGTGTACGGGACAACCTCTACAATGAGCAGTTCTTC,CAWSVRDNLYNEQFF
TRBJ2-2,TRBD1,TRBV12-5,.,TGTGCTAGCCTCGGGACAGGGGTGACCGGGGAGCTGTTTTTT,CASLGTGVTGELFF
TRBJ2-7,TRBD1,TRBV6-6,.,TGTGCCAGCAGTTACTGGGGGACAGGGGCGATAGAGCAGTACTTC,CASSYWGTGAIEQYF
TRBJ1-1,.,TRBV27,.,TGTGCCAGCAGTTTATCGGGCACAATGAACACTGAAGCTTTCTTT,CASSLSGTMNTEAFF
TRBJ1-2,.,TRBV30,.,TGTGCCTGGAGTCCGCAGGGGTGGTGGGGGTGGACCTACACCTTC,CAWSPQGWWGWTYTF
TRBJ2-7,TRBD2,TRBV5-4,.,TGTGCCAGCAGCTGGACTAGCGGGGGAGACTACGAGCAGTACTTC,CASSWTSGGDYEQYF
TRBJ1-4,TRBD1,TRBV7-9,.,TGTGCCAGCAGCGCCTCCAGGGGGCACAGTAATGAAAAACTGTTTTTT,CASSASRGHSNEKLFF
TRBJ1-6,TRBD1,TRBV6-5,once,TGTGCCAGCATTTCGGGACAGGGGTATTCACCCCTCCACTTT,CASISGQGYSPLHF
TRBJ1-4,.,TRBV12-5,.,TGTGCTAGTGGTAATTTGCCGGGACACGACTTGCGACGGTATGAAAAACTGTTTTTT,CASGNLPGHDLRRYEKLFF
TRBJ2-2,TRBD2,TRBV9,.,TGTGCCAGCAGCGTTTCTAGCGGGGGGCGTGCCGGGGAGCTGTTTTTT,CASSVSSGGRAGELFF
TRBJ1-2,.,TRBV5-6,.,TGTGCCAGCAGCCTAGCGGCGGGGTACTATGGCTACACCTTC,CASSLAAGYYGYTF
TRBJ1-2,TRBD1,TRBV5-1,once,TGCGCCAGCACGGTATTTGGACAGGGCAGGCGCTATGGCTACACCTTC,CASTVFGQGRRYGYTF
TRBJ2-7,TRBD2,TRBV11-2,.,TGTGCCAGCAGCTTAGGGGGGGGAAGCGAGCAGTACTTC,CASSLGGGSEQYF
TRBJ2-1,TRBD2,TRBV27,.,TGTGCCAGCAGTTTATCCAGCGGGGTGTGGGATGAGCAGTTCTTC,CASSLSSGVWDEQFF
TRBJ1-5,TRBD1,TRBV6-5,.,TGTGCCAGCAATCCTGAGACAGGGGGCTGGGAGCCCCAGCATTTT,CASNPETGGWEPQHF
TRBJ1-1,.,TRBV3-1/TRBV3-2,.,TGTGCCAGCAGCCCACGGGCGGGGGGCACTGAAGCTTTCTTT,CASSPRAGGTEAFF
TRBJ2-7,.,TRBV7-9,.,TGTGCCAGCAGCTTTTTAAACCGGGACACAGAGCAGTACTTC,CASSFLNRDTEQYF
TRBJ1-2,TRBD1,TRBV15,.,TGTGCCACCAGCAGAACTGGGGACAGCCGACGAGGCTACACCTTC,CATSRTGDSRRGYTF
TRBJ2-7,TRBD1,TRBV4-1,.,TGCGCCAGCAGCCAGGCACAGGGGGTAACCTACGAGCAGTACTTC,CASSQAQGVTYEQYF
TRBJ1-1,.,TRBV9,.,TGTGCCAGCAGCCCAGGACAGAGGAACACTGAAGCTTTCTTT,CASSPGQRNTEAFF
TRBJ2-3,TRBD2,TRBV11-3,.,TGTGCCAGCAGCTTAGCGGGGGAGGGAGATACGCAGTATTTT,CASSLAGEGDTQYF
TRBJ2-7,.,TRBV6-6,.,TGTGCCAGCAGTCGCACCTACGAGCAGTACTTC,CASSRTYEQYF
TRBJ1-5,.,TRBV29-1,.,TGCAGCGTTCAGACAAATAGCAATCAGCCCCAGCATTTT,CSVQTNSNQPQHF